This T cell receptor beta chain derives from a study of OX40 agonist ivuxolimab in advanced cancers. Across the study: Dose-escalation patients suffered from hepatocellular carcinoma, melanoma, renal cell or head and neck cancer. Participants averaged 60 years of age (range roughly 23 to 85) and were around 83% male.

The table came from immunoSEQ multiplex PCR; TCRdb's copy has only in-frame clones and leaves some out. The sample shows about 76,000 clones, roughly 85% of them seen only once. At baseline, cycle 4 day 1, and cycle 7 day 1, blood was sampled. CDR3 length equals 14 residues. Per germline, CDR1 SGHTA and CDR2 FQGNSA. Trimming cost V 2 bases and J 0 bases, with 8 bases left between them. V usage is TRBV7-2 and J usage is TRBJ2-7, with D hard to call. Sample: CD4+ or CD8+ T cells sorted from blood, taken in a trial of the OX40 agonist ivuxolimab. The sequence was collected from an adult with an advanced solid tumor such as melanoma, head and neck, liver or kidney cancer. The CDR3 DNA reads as TGTGCCAGCAGCTTATCGGCCGTCTCCTACGAGCAGTACTTC. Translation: CASSLSAVSYEQYF. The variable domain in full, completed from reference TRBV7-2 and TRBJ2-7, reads GAGVSQSPSNKVTEKGKDVELRCDPISGHTALYWYRQSLGQGLEFLIYFQGNSAPDKSGLPSDRFSAERTGGSVSTLTIQRTQQEDSAVYLCASSLSAVSYEQYFGPGTRLTVT.